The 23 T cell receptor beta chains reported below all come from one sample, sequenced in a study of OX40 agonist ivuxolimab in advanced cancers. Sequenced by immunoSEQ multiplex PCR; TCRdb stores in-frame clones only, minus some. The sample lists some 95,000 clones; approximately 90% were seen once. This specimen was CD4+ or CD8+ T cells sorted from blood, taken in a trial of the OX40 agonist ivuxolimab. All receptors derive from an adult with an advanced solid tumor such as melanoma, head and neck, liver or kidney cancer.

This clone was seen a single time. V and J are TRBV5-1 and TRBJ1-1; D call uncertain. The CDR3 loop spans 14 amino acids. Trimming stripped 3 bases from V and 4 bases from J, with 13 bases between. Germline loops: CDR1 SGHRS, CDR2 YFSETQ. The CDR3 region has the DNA TGCGCCAGCAGCTCAGGACGGTGGGCCACTGAAGCTTTCTTT. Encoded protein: CASSSGRWATEAFF.

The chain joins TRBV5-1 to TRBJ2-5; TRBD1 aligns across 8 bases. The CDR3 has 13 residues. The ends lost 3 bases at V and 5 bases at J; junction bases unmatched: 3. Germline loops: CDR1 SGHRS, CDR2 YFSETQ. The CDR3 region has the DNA TGCGCCAGCAGCTCAGGGGGCGCGGAGACCCAGTACTTC. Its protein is CASSSGGAETQYF.

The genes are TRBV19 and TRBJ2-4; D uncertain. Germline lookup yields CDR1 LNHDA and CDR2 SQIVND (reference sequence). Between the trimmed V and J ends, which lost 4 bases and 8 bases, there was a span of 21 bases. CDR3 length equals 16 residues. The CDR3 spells CASSRTAQPKTDIQYF. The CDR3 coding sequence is TGTGCCAGTAGTAGAACAGCGCAGCCAAAAACAGACATTCAGTACTTC.

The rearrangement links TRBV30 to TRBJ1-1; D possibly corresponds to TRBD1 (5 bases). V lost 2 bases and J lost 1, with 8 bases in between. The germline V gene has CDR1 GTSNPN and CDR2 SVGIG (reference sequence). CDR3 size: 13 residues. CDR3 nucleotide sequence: TGTGCCTGGAGTCGGCAGGGGAACACTGAAGCTTTCTTT. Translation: CAWSRQGNTEAFF.

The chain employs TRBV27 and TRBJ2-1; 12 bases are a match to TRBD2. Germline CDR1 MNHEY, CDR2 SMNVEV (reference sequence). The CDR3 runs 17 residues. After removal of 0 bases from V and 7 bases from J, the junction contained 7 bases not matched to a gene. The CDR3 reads CASSLSIGLAGTNEQFF. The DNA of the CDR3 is TGTGCCAGCAGTTTATCGATAGGACTAGCGGGAACTAATGAGCAGTTCTTC.

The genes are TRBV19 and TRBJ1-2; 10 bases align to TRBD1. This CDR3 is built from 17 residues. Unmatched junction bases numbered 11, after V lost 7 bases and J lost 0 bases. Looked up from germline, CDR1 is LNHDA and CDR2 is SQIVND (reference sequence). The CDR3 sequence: CASTSGQGLRANYGYTF. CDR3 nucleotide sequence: TGTGCCAGTACCTCGGGACAGGGGTTACGAGCTAACTATGGCTACACCTTC.

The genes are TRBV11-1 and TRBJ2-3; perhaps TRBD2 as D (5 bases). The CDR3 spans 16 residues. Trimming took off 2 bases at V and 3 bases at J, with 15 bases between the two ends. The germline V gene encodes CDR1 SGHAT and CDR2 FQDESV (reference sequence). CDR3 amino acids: CASSLTPGLATDTQYF. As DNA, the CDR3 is TGTGCCAGCAGCTTAACTCCTGGGCTAGCAACAGATACGCAGTATTTT.

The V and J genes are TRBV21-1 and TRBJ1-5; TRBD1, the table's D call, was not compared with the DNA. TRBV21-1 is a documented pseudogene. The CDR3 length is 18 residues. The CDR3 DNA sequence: TGTGCCAGCAGCACCCAGGGGGGACTCCGTGGGCCGAATCAGCCCCAGCATTTT. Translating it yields CASSTQGGLRGPNQPQHF.

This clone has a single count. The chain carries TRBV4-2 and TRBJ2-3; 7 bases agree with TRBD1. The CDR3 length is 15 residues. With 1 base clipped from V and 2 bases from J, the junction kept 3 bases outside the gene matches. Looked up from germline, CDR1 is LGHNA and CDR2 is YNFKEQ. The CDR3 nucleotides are TGTGCCAGCAGCCAAGTCGAGGGGGCCACAGATACGCAGTATTTT. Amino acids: CASSQVEGATDTQYF.

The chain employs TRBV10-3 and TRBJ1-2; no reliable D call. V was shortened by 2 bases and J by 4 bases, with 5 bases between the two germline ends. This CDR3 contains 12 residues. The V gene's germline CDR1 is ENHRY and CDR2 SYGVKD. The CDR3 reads CAISEGSYGYTF. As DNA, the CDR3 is TGTGCCATCAGTGAGGGCTCCTATGGCTACACCTTC.

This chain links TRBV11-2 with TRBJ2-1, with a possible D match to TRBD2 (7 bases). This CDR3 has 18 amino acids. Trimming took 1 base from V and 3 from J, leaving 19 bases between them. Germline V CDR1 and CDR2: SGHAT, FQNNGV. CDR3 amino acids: CASSLVRGALPNYNEQFF. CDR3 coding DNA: TGTGCCAGCAGCTTAGTACGGGGGGCCCTACCGAACTACAATGAGCAGTTCTTC.

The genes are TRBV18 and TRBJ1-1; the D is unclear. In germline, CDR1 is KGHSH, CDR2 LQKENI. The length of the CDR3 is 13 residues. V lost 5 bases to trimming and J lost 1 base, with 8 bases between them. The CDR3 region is CASSSKGNTEAFF. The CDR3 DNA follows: TGTGCCAGCTCATCTAAGGGGAACACTGAAGCTTTCTTT.

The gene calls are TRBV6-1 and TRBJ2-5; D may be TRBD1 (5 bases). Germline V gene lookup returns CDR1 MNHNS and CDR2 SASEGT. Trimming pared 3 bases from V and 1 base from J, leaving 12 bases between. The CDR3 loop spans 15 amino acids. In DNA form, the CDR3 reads TGTGCCAGCAGTGAGCCCCAGGGTTTCCAAGAGACCCAGTACTTC. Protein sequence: CASSEPQGFQETQYF.

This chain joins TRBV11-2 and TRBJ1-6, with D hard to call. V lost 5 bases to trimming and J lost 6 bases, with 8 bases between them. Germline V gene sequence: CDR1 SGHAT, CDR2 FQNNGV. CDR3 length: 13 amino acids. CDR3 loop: CASSPAANSPLHF. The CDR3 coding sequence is TGTGCCAGCAGCCCAGCTGCTAATTCACCCCTCCACTTT.

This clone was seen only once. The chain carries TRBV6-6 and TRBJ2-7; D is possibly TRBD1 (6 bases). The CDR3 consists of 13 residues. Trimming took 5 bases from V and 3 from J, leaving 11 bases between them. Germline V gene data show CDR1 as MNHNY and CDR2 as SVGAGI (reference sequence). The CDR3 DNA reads TGTGCCAGCAGTGAGGACAGATACTACGAGCAGTACTTC. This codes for CASSEDRYYEQYF.

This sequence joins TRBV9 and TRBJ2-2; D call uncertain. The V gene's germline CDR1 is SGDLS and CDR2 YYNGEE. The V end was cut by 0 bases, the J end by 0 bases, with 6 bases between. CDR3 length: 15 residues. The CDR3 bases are TGTGCCAGCAGCGTAGTACAGACGAACACCGGGGAGCTGTTTTTT. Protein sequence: CASSVVQTNTGELFF.

In nucleotides, the CDR3 is TGTGCCAGCAGCCAGATAAACTATGGCTACACCTTC. This translates into CASSQINYGYTF. V gene TRBV11-2 combines with J gene TRBJ1-2, with D unclear. The CDR3 runs 12 residues. With 5 bases removed from V and 2 bases from J, the gap between germline ends came to 6 bases. Germline loops: CDR1 SGHAT, CDR2 FQNNGV.

CDR3 sequence (DNA): TGTGCCAGCTCACCGCAGACAGGGCCGACGAACACTGAAGCTTTCTTT. Its translation is CASSPQTGPTNTEAFF. This chain links TRBV18 with TRBJ1-1; 7 bases are shared with TRBD1. From germline, CDR1 is KGHSH and CDR2 LQKENI. The CDR3 length is 16 residues. J lost 1 base, V lost 3 bases, and 8 bases had no gene match.

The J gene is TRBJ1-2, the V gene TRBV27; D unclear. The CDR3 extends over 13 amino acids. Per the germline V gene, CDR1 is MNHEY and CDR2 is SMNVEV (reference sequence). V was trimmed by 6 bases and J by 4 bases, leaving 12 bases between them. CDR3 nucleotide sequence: TGTGCCAGCAGCGAGACGAACAGCTATGGCTACACCTTC. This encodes CASSETNSYGYTF.

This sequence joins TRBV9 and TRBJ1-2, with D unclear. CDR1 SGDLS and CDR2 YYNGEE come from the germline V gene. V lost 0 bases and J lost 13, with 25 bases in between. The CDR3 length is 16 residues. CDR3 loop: CASSVDLRESLFGLTF. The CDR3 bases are TGTGCCAGCAGCGTAGATCTCAGAGAGTCCCTTTTCGGGCTCACCTTC.

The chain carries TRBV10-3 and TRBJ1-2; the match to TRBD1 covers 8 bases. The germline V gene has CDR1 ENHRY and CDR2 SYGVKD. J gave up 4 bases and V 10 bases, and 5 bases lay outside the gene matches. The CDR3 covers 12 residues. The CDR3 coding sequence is TGTGCCAGCCGAACAGGGGGCTATGGCTACACCTTC. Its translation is CASRTGGYGYTF.

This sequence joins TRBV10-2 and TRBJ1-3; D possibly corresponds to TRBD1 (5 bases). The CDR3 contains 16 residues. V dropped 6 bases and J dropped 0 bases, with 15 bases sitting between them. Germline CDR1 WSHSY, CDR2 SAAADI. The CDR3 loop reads CASSSGTTHSGNTIYF. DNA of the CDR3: TGCGCCAGCAGCTCCGGGACGACCCACTCTGGAAACACCATATATTTT.

The CDR3 bases are TGTGCCAGTAGTATAGGCCGGGGGACTAGCGCAGAGACCCAGTACTTC. It is translated as CASSIGRGTSAETQYF. The chain links TRBV19 to TRBJ2-5, with 10 nucleotides matching TRBD2. CDR1 and CDR2 (germline): LNHDA, SQIVND (reference sequence). V was clipped by 1 base and J by 4 bases; unmatched bases: 6. The CDR3 totals 16 residues.